This record looks at one T cell receptor (beta chain) sequence and its context. These data originate in a study of T cell changes during pregnancy in multiple sclerosis. The method was immunoSEQ multiplex PCR; TCRdb's version includes in-frame clones alone and lacks a portion of them. This table has about 51,000 clones, roughly 92% appearing once. This CDR3 comprises 15 residues. Trimming left V 3 bases short and J 4 bases short, with 15 bases between. Germline CDR1 and CDR2: SGDLS and YYNGEE. This sample comprised CD4+ T cells from peripheral blood mononuclear cells, obtained in the third trimester of pregnancy. The receptor comes from a female donor with multiple sclerosis, enrolled in a pregnancy study. The chain is built from TRBV9 and TRBJ2-3; possible D gene TRBD2, 6 bases. The CDR3 DNA reads TGTGCCAGCAGCGCCCGACTAGTGGCTTCAGATACGCAGTATTTT. Translated: CASSARLVASDTQYF.